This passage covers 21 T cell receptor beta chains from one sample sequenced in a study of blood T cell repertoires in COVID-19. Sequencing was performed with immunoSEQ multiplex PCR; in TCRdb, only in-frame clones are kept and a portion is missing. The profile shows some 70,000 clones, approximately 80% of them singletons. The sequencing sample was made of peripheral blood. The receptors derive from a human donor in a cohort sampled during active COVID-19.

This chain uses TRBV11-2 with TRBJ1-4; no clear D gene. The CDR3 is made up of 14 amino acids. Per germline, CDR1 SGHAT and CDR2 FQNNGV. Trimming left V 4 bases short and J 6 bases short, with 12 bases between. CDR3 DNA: TGTGCCAGCAGCTCTGGCGGGGTCCATGAAAAACTGTTTTTT. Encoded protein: CASSSGGVHEKLFF.

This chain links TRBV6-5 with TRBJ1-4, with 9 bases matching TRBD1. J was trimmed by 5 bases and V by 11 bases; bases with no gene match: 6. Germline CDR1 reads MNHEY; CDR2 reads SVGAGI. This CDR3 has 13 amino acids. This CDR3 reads CAGHRGRNEKLFF. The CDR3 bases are TGTGCCGGACACAGGGGGCGGAATGAAAAACTGTTTTTT.

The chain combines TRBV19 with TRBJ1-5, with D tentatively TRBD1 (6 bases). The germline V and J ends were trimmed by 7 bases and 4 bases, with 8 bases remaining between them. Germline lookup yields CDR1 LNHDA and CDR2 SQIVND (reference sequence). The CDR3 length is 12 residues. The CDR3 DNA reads TGTGCCAGTACCCAGGGGAATCAGCCCCAGCATTTT. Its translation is CASTQGNQPQHF. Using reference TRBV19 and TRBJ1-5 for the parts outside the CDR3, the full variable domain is DGGITQSPKYLFRKEGQNVTLSCEQNLNHDAMYWYRQDPGQGLRLIYYSQIVNDFQKGDIAEGYSVSREKKESFPLTVTSAQKNPTAFYLCASTQGNQPQHFGDGTRLSIL.

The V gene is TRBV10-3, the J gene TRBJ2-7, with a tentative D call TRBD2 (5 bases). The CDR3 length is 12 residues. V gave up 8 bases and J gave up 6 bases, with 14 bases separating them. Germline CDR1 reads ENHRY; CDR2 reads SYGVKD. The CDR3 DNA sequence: TGTGCCATCGGTGGACTCCCCTCCGAGCAGTACGTC. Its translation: CAIGGLPSEQYV.

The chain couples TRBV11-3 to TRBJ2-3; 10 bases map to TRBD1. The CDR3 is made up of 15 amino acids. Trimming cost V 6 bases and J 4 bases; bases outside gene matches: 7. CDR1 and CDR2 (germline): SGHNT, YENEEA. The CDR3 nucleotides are TGTGCCAGCAGTGATCGGACAGGGGGTCCAGATACGCAGTATTTT. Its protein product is CASSDRTGGPDTQYF.

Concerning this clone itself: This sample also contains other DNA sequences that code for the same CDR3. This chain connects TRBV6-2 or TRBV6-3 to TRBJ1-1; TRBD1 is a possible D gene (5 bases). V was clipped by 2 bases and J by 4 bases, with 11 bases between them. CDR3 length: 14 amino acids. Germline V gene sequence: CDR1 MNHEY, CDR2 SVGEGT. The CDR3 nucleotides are TGTGCCAGCAGTTACGGCAGGGAGGGCACTGAAGCTTTCTTT. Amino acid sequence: CASSYGREGTEAFF.

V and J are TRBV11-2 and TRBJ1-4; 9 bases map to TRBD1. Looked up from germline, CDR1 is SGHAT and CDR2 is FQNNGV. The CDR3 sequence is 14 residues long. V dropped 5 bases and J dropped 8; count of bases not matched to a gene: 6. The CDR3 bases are TGTGCCAGCAGCCTCGGACAGGGGCGGGAAAAACTGTTTTTT. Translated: CASSLGQGREKLFF.

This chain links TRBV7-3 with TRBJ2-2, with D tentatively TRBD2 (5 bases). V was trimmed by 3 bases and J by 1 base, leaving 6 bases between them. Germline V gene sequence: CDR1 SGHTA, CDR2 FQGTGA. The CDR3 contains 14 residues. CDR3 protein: CASSFGLNTGELFF. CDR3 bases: TGTGCCAGCAGCTTCGGACTGAACACCGGGGAGCTGTTTTTT.

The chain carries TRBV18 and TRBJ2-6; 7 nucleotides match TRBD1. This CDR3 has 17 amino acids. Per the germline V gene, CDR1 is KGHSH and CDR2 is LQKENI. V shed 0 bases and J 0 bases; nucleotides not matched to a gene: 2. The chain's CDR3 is CASSPPGQSSGANVLTF. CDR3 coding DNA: TGTGCCAGCTCACCACCGGGACAGTCCTCTGGGGCCAACGTCCTGACTTTC.

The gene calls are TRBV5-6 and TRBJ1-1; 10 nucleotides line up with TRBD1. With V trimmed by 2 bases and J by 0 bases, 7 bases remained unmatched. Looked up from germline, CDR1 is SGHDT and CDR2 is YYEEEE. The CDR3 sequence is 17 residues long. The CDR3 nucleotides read TGTGCCAGCAGCTTCCTGGGACAGGGGCCAGTGAACACTGAAGCTTTCTTT. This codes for CASSFLGQGPVNTEAFF.

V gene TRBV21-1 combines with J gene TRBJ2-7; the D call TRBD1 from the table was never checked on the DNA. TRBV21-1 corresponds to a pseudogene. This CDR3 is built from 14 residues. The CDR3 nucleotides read TGTGCCAGCAGCAGACAGGGGTACTCCTACGAGCAGTACGTC. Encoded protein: CASSRQGYSYEQYV.

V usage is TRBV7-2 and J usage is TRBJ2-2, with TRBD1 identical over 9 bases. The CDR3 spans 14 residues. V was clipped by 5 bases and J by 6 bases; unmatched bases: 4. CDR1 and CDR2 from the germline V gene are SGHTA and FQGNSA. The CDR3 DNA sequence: TGTGCCAGCAGCAACTGGGACAGGGCCGGGGAGCTGTTTTTT. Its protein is CASSNWDRAGELFF.

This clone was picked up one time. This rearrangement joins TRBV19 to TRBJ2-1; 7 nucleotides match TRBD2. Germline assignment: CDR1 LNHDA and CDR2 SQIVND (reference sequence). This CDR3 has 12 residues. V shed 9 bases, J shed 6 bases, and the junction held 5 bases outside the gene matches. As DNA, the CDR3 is TGTGCCAGCCGAACTAGCGTCAATGAGCAGTTCTTC. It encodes CASRTSVNEQFF.

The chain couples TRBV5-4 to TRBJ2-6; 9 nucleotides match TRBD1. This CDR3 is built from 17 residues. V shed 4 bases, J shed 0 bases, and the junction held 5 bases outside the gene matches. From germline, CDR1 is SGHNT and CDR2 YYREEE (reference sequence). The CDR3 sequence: CASSPGTGTSGANVLTF. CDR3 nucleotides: TGTGCCAGCAGCCCCGGGACAGGGACCTCTGGGGCCAACGTCCTGACTTTC. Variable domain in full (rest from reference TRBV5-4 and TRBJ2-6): ETGVTQSPTHLIKTRGQQVTLRCSSQSGHNTVSWYQQALGQGPQFIFQYYREEENGRGNFPPRFSGLQFPNYSSELNVNALELDDSALYLCASSPGTGTSGANVLTFGAGSRLTVL.

This CDR3 reads CASSFLAGGEQYV. CDR3 nucleotide sequence: TGTGCCAGCAGCTTTCTAGCTGGAGGCGAGCAGTACGTC. This sequence joins TRBV7-2 and TRBJ2-7; TRBD2 is a possible D gene (5 bases). CDR1 and CDR2 from the germline V gene are SGHTA and FQGNSA. Trimming shortened V by 3 bases and J by 6 bases, and 12 bases separated the two germline ends. There are 13 residues in the CDR3.

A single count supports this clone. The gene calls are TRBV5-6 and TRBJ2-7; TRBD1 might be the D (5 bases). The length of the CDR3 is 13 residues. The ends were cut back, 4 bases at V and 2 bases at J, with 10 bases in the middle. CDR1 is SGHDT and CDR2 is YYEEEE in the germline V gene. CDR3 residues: CASSQGGPYEQYF. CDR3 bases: TGTGCCAGCAGCCAGGGTGGACCCTACGAGCAGTACTTC.

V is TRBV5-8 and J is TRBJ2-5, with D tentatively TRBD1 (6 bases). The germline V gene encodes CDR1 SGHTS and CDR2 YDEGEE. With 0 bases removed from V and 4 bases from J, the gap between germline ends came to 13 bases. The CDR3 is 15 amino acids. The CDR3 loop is CASSLGRGVRETQYF. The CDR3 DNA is TGTGCCAGCAGCTTGGGCAGGGGAGTCAGAGAGACCCAGTACTTC.

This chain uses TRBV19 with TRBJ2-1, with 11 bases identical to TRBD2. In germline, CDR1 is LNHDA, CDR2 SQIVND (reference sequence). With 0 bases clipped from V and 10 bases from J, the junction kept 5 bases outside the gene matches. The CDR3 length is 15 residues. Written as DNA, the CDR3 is TGTGCCAGTAGTATAGATAGTCTAGCGGGAGGAGAGCAGTTCTTC. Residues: CASSIDSLAGGEQFF. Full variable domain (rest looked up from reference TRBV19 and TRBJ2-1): DGGITQSPKYLFRKEGQNVTLSCEQNLNHDAMYWYRQDPGQGLRLIYYSQIVNDFQKGDIAEGYSVSREKKESFPLTVTSAQKNPTAFYLCASSIDSLAGGEQFFGPGTRLTVL.

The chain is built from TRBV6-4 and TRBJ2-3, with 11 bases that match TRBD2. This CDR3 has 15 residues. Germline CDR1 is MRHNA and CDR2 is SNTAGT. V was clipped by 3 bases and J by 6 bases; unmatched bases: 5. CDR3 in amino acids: CASSEVAGGPDTQYF. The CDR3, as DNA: TGTGCCAGCAGTGAGGTAGCGGGGGGGCCCGATACGCAGTATTTT.

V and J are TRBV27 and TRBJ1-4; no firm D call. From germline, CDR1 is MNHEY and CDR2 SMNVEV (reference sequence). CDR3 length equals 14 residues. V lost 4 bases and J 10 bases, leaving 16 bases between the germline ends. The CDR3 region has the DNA TGTGCCAGCAGTTCAGACTCGAGAATGGGAAAACTGTTTTTT. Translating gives CASSSDSRMGKLFF.

CDR3 bases: TGTGCCAGCAGCCAAAGGACTCGTCTCGAGCAGTACGTC. Translating it yields CASSQRTRLEQYV. This chain links TRBV7-8 with TRBJ2-7; D might be TRBD2 (5 bases). The V gene lost 5 bases and the J gene lost 6 bases, with 14 bases spanning the gap. This CDR3 contains 13 residues. Germline V gene sequence: CDR1 SGHVS, CDR2 FQNEAQ.